This TCR beta chain was recorded in a study of blood T cells in healthy people across ages. Study-wide points: The fall in TCR beta diversity per million T cells was roughly linear with age.

Each sample yielded at least 5.5 micrograms of PBMC total RNA. The authors ran a second PCR of about 7 to 11 cycles using a sample-barcoded 5' primer and a J-beta primer mix. Every cDNA molecule carried a tag from a template-switch adaptor bearing 12 random nucleotides. CDR3-containing paired-end reads numbered at least 2.5 million in each sample. Via MiXCR, TCRdb re-called the 5' RACE reads, giving one row per CDR3 protein. The table lists around 500,000 distinct CDR3 sequences, around 48% of them singletons. To note about this clonotype: The antigen is not known. Mismatch with germline at one junction end may stem from a read error.

Germline V CDR1 and CDR2: SSHAT, FNYEAQ (reference sequence). The CDR3 covers 15 residues. The J gene is TRBJ2-5, the V gene TRBV7-7, with a weak D call TRBD2 (7 bases). This TCR derives from a man at least 80 years old in good health. The sample taken for sequencing was blood. This chain's CDR3 is CASSLLRGAVETQYF. CDR3 DNA sequence: TGTGCTAGCAGCCTATTACGGGGGGCTGTAGAGACCCAGTACTTC.